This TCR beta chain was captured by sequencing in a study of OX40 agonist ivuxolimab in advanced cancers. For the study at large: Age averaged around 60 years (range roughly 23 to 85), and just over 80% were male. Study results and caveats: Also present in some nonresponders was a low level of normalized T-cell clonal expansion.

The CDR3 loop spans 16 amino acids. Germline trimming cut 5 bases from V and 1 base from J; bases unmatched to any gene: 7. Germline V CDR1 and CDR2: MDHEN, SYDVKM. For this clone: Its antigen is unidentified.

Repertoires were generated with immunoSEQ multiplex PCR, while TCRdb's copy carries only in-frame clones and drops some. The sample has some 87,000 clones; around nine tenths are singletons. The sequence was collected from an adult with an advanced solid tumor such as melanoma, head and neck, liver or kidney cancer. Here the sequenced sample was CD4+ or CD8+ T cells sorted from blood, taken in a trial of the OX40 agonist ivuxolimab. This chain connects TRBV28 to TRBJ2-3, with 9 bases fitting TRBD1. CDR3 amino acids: CASSGGQGLGTDTQYF. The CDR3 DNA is TGTGCCAGCAGTGGCGGACAGGGGCTGGGCACAGATACGCAGTATTTT.